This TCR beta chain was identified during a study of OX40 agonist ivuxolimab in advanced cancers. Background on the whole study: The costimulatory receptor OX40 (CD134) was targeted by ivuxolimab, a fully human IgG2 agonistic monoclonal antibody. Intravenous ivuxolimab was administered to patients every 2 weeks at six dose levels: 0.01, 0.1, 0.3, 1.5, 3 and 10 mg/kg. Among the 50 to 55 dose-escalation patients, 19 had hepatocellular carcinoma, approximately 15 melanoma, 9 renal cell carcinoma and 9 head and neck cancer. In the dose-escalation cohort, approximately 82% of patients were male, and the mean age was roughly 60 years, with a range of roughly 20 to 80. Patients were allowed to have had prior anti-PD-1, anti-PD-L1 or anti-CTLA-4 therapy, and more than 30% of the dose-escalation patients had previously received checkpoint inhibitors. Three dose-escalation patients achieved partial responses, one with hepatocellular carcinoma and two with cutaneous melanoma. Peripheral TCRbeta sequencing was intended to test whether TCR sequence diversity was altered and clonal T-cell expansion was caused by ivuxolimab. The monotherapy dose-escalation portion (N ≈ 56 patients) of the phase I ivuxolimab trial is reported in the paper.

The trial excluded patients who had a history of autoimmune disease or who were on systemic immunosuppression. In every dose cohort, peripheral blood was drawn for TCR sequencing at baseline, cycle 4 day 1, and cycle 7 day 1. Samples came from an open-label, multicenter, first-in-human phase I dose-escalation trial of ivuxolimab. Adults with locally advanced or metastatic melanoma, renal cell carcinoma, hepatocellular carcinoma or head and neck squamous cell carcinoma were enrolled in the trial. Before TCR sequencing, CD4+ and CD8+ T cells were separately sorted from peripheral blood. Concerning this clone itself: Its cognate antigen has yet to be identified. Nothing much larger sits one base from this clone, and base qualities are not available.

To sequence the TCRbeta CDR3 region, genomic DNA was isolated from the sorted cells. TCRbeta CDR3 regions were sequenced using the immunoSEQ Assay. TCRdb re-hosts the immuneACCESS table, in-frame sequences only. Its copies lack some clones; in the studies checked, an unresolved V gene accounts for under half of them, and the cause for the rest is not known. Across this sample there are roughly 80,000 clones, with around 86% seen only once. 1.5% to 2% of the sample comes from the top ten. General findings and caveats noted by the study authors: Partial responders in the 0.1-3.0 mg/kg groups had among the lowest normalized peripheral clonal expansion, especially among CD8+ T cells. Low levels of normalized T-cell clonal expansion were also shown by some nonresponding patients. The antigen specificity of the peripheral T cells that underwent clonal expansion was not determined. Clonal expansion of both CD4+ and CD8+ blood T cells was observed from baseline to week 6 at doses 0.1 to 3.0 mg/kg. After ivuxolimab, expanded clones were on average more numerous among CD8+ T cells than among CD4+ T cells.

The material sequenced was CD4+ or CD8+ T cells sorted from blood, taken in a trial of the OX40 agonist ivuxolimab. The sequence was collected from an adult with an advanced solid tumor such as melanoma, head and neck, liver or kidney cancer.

CDR3 protein: CASSPGLAGVDEQFF. The base sequence is TGTGCCAGCTCGCCGGGACTAGCGGGAGTAGATGAGCAGTTCTTC. Recombination linked TRBV18 to TRBJ2-1; 14 central nucleotides agree with TRBD2. Its CDR3 holds 15 amino acids, cysteine through phenylalanine. The kept DNA is CDR3 alone, 45 bases in frame from the first base. CDR1 and CDR2 are read off the germline V gene as KGHSH and LQKENI. Trimmed from V: 6 bases; trimmed from J: 8 bases; junction bases lacking a gene match: 6.